What follows are 31 T cell receptor beta chains derived from one specimen sequenced in a study of blood T cell repertoires in COVID-19. Data came from immunoSEQ multiplex PCR; TCRdb stores just in-frame clones and leaves some out. This sample has roughly 150,000 clones, with 80% to 90% found just once. The sequenced sample was peripheral blood. The source of these receptors is a woman aged 70 to 79 who had recovered from COVID-19.

The CDR3 DNA follows: TGTGCCAGCAGCTTGGGGCGAGGCACTGAAGCTTTCTTT. It encodes CASSLGRGTEAFF. The J gene is TRBJ1-1, the V gene TRBV5-8; D remains ambiguous. From germline, CDR1 is SGHTS and CDR2 YDEGEE. The V end lost 0 bases, the J end lost 4 bases, and 7 bases lay between the germline ends. The CDR3 has 13 amino acids.

The J gene is TRBJ2-3, the V gene TRBV5-4; 7 bases agree with TRBD2. The CDR3 has 16 amino acids. The ends lost 7 bases at V and 1 base at J; junction bases unmatched: 12. Germline-derived CDR1 and CDR2 are SGHNT and YYREEE (reference sequence). The CDR3 coding sequence is TGTGCCAGCCACCGGGGAGGGCGGGCCGGCACAGATACGCAGTATTTT. This translates into CASHRGGRAGTDTQYF. Supplemented by reference TRBV5-4 and TRBJ2-3, the full variable domain reads ETGVTQSPTHLIKTRGQQVTLRCSSQSGHNTVSWYQQALGQGPQFIFQYYREEENGRGNFPPRFSGLQFPNYSSELNVNALELDDSALYLCASHRGGRAGTDTQYFGPGTRLTVL.

The CDR3 DNA follows: TGTGCCAGTAGTTATCCCCAAGAGACCCAGTACTTC. Translated, it gives CASSYPQETQYF. The chain combines TRBV19 with TRBJ2-5; D gene uncertain. Germline CDR1 reads LNHDA; CDR2 reads SQIVND (reference sequence). There are 12 residues in the CDR3. The V end lost 5 bases, the J end lost 1 base, and 5 bases lay between the germline ends.

The CDR3 reads CASSCSGDACEQFF. CDR3 nucleotide sequence: TGTGCCAGCAGTTGTAGCGGGGACGCCTGCGAGCAGTTCTTC. The chain couples TRBV28 to TRBJ2-1, with 8 bases that match TRBD2. Losses at the gene ends were 4 bases for V and 10 bases for J; bases not matched to a gene: 9. CDR1 and CDR2 from the germline V gene are MDHEN and SYDVKM. This CDR3 has 14 residues.

This clone was observed a few times. V and J are TRBV30 and TRBJ1-6, with TRBD1 identical over 9 bases. V trimming: 3 bases; J trimming: 7 bases; junction bases outside the gene matches: 4. The CDR3 is made up of 14 amino acids. Germline V lookup: CDR1 GTSNPN, CDR2 SVGIG (reference sequence). The CDR3 reads CAWRGTGWNSPLHF. CDR3 nucleotide sequence: TGTGCCTGGAGAGGGACAGGGTGGAATTCACCCCTCCACTTT. Looking up the rest from reference TRBV30 and TRBJ1-6 gives the full variable domain: SQTIHQWPATLVQPVGSPLSLECTVEGTSNPNLYWYRQAAGRGLQLLFYSVGIGQISSEVPQNLSASRPQDRQFILSSKKLLLSDSGFYLCAWRGTGWNSPLHFGNGTRLTVT.

The CDR3 is CASRHRNTEAFF. CDR3 sequence (DNA): TGTGCCAGCAGACACAGGAACACTGAAGCTTTCTTT. The chain uses TRBV6-5 and TRBJ1-1; no firm D call. This CDR3 has 12 amino acids. Germline V CDR1 and CDR2: MNHEY, SVGAGI. V lost 6 bases and J lost 1, with 6 bases in between.

This clone was picked up a small number of times. The chain recombines TRBV6-5 with TRBJ1-1; 7 bases match TRBD1. The CDR3 is 12 amino acids. CDR1 is MNHEY and CDR2 is SVGAGI in the germline V gene. V lost 5 bases to trimming and J lost 7 bases; unmatched junction nucleotides: 4. CDR3 sequence: CASSTNRGEAFF. The CDR3 DNA reads TGTGCCAGCAGTACCAACAGGGGTGAAGCTTTCTTT.

This clone was recorded once. The rearrangement joins TRBV5-5 to TRBJ1-3, with D perhaps TRBD1 (5 bases). Trimming removed 2 bases from V and 4 bases from J, with 10 bases in between. There are 14 residues in the CDR3. Germline V lookup: CDR1 SGHKS, CDR2 YYEKEE (reference sequence). This CDR3 reads CASSFGGEGNTIYF. The CDR3 nucleotides read TGTGCCAGCAGCTTCGGGGGTGAGGGAAACACCATATATTTT.

This clone was picked up a small number of times. The same CDR3 is also encoded by other DNA sequences in this sample. The J gene is TRBJ1-1, the V gene TRBV7-9, with D perhaps matching TRBD1 (6 bases). In germline, CDR1 is SEHNR, CDR2 FQNEAQ (reference sequence). The CDR3 consists of 13 residues. V was cut by 11 bases and J by 5 bases, with 18 bases left in between. The CDR3 sequence: CAHGRGRGTEAFF. Written as DNA, the CDR3 is TGTGCCCACGGTCGGGGGCGGGGGACTGAAGCTTTCTTT.

The genes are TRBV5-1 and TRBJ1-5; no clear D gene. Germline V lookup: CDR1 SGHRS, CDR2 YFSETQ. V was clipped by 4 bases and J by 0 bases, with 8 bases between them. The length of the CDR3 is 14 residues. The DNA of the CDR3 is TGCGCCAGCAGCCTCGGGTTTAGCAATCAGCCCCAGCATTTT. Translation: CASSLGFSNQPQHF.

This chain links TRBV18 with TRBJ2-3; TRBD2 aligns across 9 bases. The CDR3 sequence is 15 residues long. Germline CDR1 reads KGHSH; CDR2 reads LQKENI. With 4 bases clipped from V and 0 bases from J, the junction kept 2 bases outside the gene matches. Written as DNA, the CDR3 is TGTGCCAGCTCACAGCTAGCGGGAAGCACAGATACGCAGTATTTT. Its translation is CASSQLAGSTDTQYF.

This chain joins TRBV6-5 and TRBJ1-3; 7 bases align to TRBD1. Trimming cost V 8 bases and J 4 bases; bases outside gene matches: 2. Germline CDR1 is MNHEY and CDR2 is SVGAGI. This CDR3 spans 12 amino acids. CDR3 nucleotide sequence: TGTGCCAGCTCGACAGGGGGAAACACCATATATTTT. It translates to CASSTGGNTIYF.

The chain recombines TRBV27 with TRBJ1-3; D unclear. Trimming left V 4 bases short and J 2 bases short, with 15 bases between. Germline V CDR1 and CDR2: MNHEY, SMNVEV (reference sequence). The CDR3 totals 16 residues. This chain's CDR3 is CASSWGGPAAGNTIYF. The CDR3 nucleotides are TGTGCCAGCAGTTGGGGTGGCCCAGCGGCTGGAAACACCATATATTTT.

The CDR3 protein is CASSPGLAGSNGEQYF. CDR3 in DNA: TGTGCCAGCAGCCCCGGACTAGCGGGATCAAACGGGGAGCAGTACTTC. The rearrangement uses TRBV13 and TRBJ2-7; 12 bases fit TRBD2. This CDR3 region has 16 residues. The V and J ends lost 5 bases and 7 bases, in that order; junction bases with no gene match: 12. From germline, CDR1 is PRHDT and CDR2 FYEKMQ (reference sequence).

V and J are TRBV11-2 and TRBJ1-5; 7 nucleotides agree with TRBD1. CDR1 is SGHAT, CDR2 FQNNGV, per germline. With V trimmed by 4 bases and J by 0 bases, 3 bases remained unmatched. The CDR3 covers 15 residues. DNA for the CDR3: TGTGCCAGCAGCTCCGGACAGGCTAGCAATCAGCCCCAGCATTTT. It is translated as CASSSGQASNQPQHF.

This CDR3 reads CASAQGAATEAFF. CDR3 bases: TGCGCCAGCGCACAAGGGGCCGCAACTGAAGCTTTCTTT. V is TRBV5-1 and J is TRBJ1-1, with D maybe TRBD1 (5 bases). The CDR3 loop spans 13 amino acids. Germline-derived CDR1 and CDR2 are SGHRS and YFSETQ. The V end lost 7 bases, the J end lost 5 bases, and 15 bases lay between the germline ends.

This chain joins TRBV10-3 and TRBJ2-1; 10 positions match TRBD2. Trimming cost V 4 bases and J 10 bases; bases outside gene matches: 10. Germline V lookup: CDR1 ENHRY, CDR2 SYGVKD. This CDR3 is built from 15 residues. CDR3 sequence (DNA): TGTGCCATCAGTGGCCTAGCGGGAGCCCTGAGGGAGCAGTTCTTC. This codes for CAISGLAGALREQFF.

This clone appeared a single time. This chain uses TRBV28 with TRBJ1-3; D is ambiguous. V shed 8 bases and J shed 4 bases, with 15 bases lying between them. The CDR3 extends over 14 amino acids. The germline V gene has CDR1 MDHEN and CDR2 SYDVKM. The CDR3 nucleotides are TGTGCCAGCGAAACTGGCGGTGAAGGAAACACCATATATTTT. Residues: CASETGGEGNTIYF.

The rearrangement uses TRBV27 and TRBJ1-2; D not certain. The germline gives CDR1 MNHEY, CDR2 SMNVEV (reference sequence). The CDR3 loop spans 15 amino acids. V was pared by 1 base and J by 2 bases, with 11 bases between. CDR3 residues: CASSLLRTPNYGYTF. In DNA form, the CDR3 reads TGTGCCAGCAGTTTATTGCGCACGCCAAACTATGGCTACACCTTC.

V and J are TRBV7-8 and TRBJ1-1; D not certain. Germline CDR1 and CDR2: SGHVS and FQNEAQ. CDR3 length equals 13 residues. Trimming cost V 3 bases and J 1 base, with 6 bases left between them. The CDR3 protein is CASSFVRNTEAFF. The CDR3 coding sequence is TGTGCCAGCAGCTTTGTCCGGAACACTGAAGCTTTCTTT. The full variable domain, rest sourced from reference TRBV7-8 and TRBJ1-1, is GAGVSQSPRYKVAKRGQDVALRCDPISGHVSLFWYQQALGQGPEFLTYFQNEAQLDKSGLPSDRFFAERPEGSVSTLKIQRTQQEDSAVYLCASSFVRNTEAFFGQGTRLTVV.

The chain carries TRBV19 and TRBJ1-5; no clear D. Deletions cut 9 bases from V and 9 bases from J, with 18 bases between. Germline assignment: CDR1 LNHDA and CDR2 SQIVND (reference sequence). The CDR3 extends over 13 amino acids. The CDR3 nucleotides are TGTGCCAGCTCTATGGTCGGGGAAGGGCCCCAGCATTTT. Translated: CASSMVGEGPQHF.

The gene calls are TRBV24-1 and TRBJ1-2; 9 bases are a match to TRBD1. The trim removed 4 bases at V and 4 bases at J, leaving 0 bases unmatched. CDR1 and CDR2 from the germline V gene are KGHDR and SFDVKD. The CDR3 is made up of 13 amino acids. CDR3 DNA sequence: TGTGCCACCAGTGAGACAGGGGGCTATGGCTACACCTTC. Protein: CATSETGGYGYTF.

This clone was recorded only once. The chain recombines TRBV19 with TRBJ2-7; TRBD1 agrees at 7 bases. Germline V CDR1 and CDR2: LNHDA, SQIVND (reference sequence). CDR3 size: 13 residues. The ends lost 4 bases at V and 4 bases at J; junction bases unmatched: 4. The CDR3 DNA follows: TGTGCCAGTAGTAGACAGGGTAGGTACGAGCAGTACTTC. Translating it yields CASSRQGRYEQYF.

Comments on this clone: The sample has other DNA sequences that encode this CDR3 too. The chain links TRBV5-1 to TRBJ1-1; a possible D gene is TRBD1 (5 bases). V dropped 4 bases and J dropped 0 bases, with 10 bases sitting between them. This CDR3 is 14 amino acids long. Germline CDR1 and CDR2: SGHRS and YFSETQ. The DNA of the CDR3 is TGCGCCAGCAGCCTGGACACTATGAACACTGAAGCTTTCTTT. As protein: CASSLDTMNTEAFF.

The V call is TRBV7-3, the J call TRBJ2-3; perhaps TRBD2 as D (6 bases). CDR1 and CDR2 (germline): SGHTA, FQGTGA. Trimming stripped 5 bases from V and 4 bases from J, with 16 bases between. The CDR3 extends over 15 amino acids. CDR3 in amino acids: CASSRGYRRSDTQYF. The CDR3 nucleotides are TGTGCCAGCAGCCGGGGGTACCGCCGGTCAGATACGCAGTATTTT.

The V and J genes are TRBV27 and TRBJ1-1, with TRBD1 as a possible D gene (6 bases). Trimming shortened V by 7 bases and J by 7 bases, and 16 bases separated the two germline ends. Germline-derived CDR1 and CDR2 are MNHEY and SMNVEV (reference sequence). This CDR3 has 13 residues. CDR3 coding DNA: TGTGCCAGCACCCGGGGGGCGTGGGATGAAGCTTTCTTT. Amino acids: CASTRGAWDEAFF.

The chain uses TRBV14 and TRBJ2-3, with a weak D call TRBD2 (5 bases). This CDR3 contains 15 residues. Germline values: CDR1 SGHDN, CDR2 FVKESK. Trimming took 2 bases from V and 3 from J, leaving 12 bases between them. The CDR3 DNA reads as TGTGCCAGCAGCCAATGGCCCCGGGGTACAGATACGCAGTATTTT. Translated, it gives CASSQWPRGTDTQYF.

The V and J genes are TRBV19 and TRBJ1-1; TRBD1 agrees at 10 bases. This CDR3 comprises 16 residues. V was pared by 4 bases and J by 0 bases, with 5 bases of the junction left unmatched. Germline CDR1 LNHDA, CDR2 SQIVND (reference sequence). CDR3 residues: CASSRRTGGLNTEAFF. The CDR3 DNA follows: TGTGCCAGTAGTAGGAGGACAGGGGGGTTGAACACTGAAGCTTTCTTT.

A single count supports this clone. V is TRBV12-3 or TRBV12-4 and J is TRBJ1-2; D is perhaps TRBD1 (6 bases). V was shortened by 8 bases and J by 4 bases, with 11 bases between the two germline ends. The CDR3 contains 12 residues. The CDR3 DNA reads as TGTGCCAGCGACGACAGGATCTATGGCTACACCTTC. Residues: CASDDRIYGYTF.

This sequence joins TRBV18 and TRBJ1-2, with D hard to call. The V and J ends lost 0 bases and 8 bases respectively, with 16 bases between them. Germline CDR1 is KGHSH and CDR2 is LQKENI. The CDR3 length is 15 residues. For the CDR3, the DNA is TGTGCCAGCTCACCACCGGTAATGCGGGTAGGGGGCTACACCTTC. This sequence encodes CASSPPVMRVGGYTF.

About this clone: The junction does not match germline at one end; this may be a read error. This rearrangement joins TRBV7-3 to TRBJ2-1; 12 nucleotides agree with TRBD2. Germline V gene sequence: CDR1 SGHTA, CDR2 FQGTGA. The CDR3 covers 17 residues. This chain's CDR3 is CASSLTPRLAGDNEQFF. In nucleotides, the CDR3 is TGTGCCAGCAGTTTAACCCCCCGACTAGCGGGGGACAATGAGCAGTTCTTC.